These T cell receptor beta chains were read from a single sample in a study of T cell repertoires in cytomegalovirus infection. TCRdb independently ran MiXCR on the reads; one entry per CDR3 protein. The data contain approximately 160,000 distinct CDR3 sequences, roughly 15% of them seen just once; the ten biggest clones take up over 15%. Input material: CD8+ T cells from PBMCs. These receptors were taken from a human donor in good health (CMV status not recorded). Some clones in this sample may be carry-over from other donors' samples. Both conserved end residues are part of each CDR3. A D gene is named only where the DNA matches it firmly. Part of the rows lack a size; the others show once, few, many or a class for expanded clones.

TRBJ2-7	14	.	TRBV9	.	CASSAGHGGYEQYF	TGTGCCAGCAGCGCTGGACACGGGGGCTACGAGCAGTACTTC
TRBJ2-1	15	.	TRBV7-2	.	CASRSTRLPYNEQFF	TGTGCCAGCAGATCGACTAGGCTCCCCTACAATGAGCAGTTCTTC
TRBJ2-5	17	few	TRBV29-1	.	CSVESVDTLLVQETQYF	TGCAGCGTTGAAAGCGTCGACACCCTTCTCGTCCAAGAGACCCAGTACTTC
TRBJ2-3	13	few	TRBV11-3	TRBD2	CASSPGGVDTQYF	TGTGCCAGCAGCCCCGGGGGGGTGGATACGCAGTATTTT
TRBJ1-2	12	few	TRBV7-2	.	CASSPRPDGYTF	TGTGCCAGCAGCCCCAGACCGGATGGCTACACCTTC
TRBJ2-1	15	.	TRBV7-8	.	CASSPRQGDYNEQFF	TGTGCCAGCAGCCCCCGCCAGGGTGACTACAATGAGCAGTTCTTC
TRBJ1-2	16	few	TRBV7-2	.	CASSRGMEVGGLGYTF	TGTGCCAGCAGCCGAGGGATGGAGGTCGGGGGGCTTGGCTACACCTTC
TRBJ2-3	15	.	TRBV28	.	CASPLEERIRDTQYF	TGTGCCAGCCCTCTAGAGGAAAGGATAAGGGATACGCAGTATTTT
TRBJ1-1	12	.	TRBV7-6	.	CASRPRDLEAFF	TGTGCCAGCAGGCCCAGGGACCTGGAAGCTTTCTTT
TRBJ2-1	12	few	TRBV29-1	.	CSARGASREQFF	TGCAGCGCAAGAGGCGCGTCTCGTGAGCAGTTCTTC